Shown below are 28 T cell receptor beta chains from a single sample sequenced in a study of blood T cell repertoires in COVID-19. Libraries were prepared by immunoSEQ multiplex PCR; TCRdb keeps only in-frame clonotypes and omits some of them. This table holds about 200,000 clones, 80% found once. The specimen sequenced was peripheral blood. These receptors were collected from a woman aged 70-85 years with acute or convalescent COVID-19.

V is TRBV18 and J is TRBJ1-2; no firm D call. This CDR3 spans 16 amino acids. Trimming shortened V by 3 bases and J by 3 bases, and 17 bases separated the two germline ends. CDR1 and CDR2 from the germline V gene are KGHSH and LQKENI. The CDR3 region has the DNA TGTGCCAGCTCACCTAATTTAGACATCCGAGACTATGGCTACACCTTC. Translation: CASSPNLDIRDYGYTF.

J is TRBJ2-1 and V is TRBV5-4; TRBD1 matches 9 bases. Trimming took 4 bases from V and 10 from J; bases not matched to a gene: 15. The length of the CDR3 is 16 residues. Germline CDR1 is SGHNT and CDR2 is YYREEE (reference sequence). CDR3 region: CASSPSGTGSLREQFF. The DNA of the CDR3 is TGTGCCAGCAGCCCATCCGGGACAGGGAGTCTAAGGGAGCAGTTCTTC.

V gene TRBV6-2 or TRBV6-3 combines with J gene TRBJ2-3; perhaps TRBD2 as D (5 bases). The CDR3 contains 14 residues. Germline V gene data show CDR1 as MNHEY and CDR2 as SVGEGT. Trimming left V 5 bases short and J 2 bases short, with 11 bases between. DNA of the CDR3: TGTGCCAGCAGTCCCACTAGTCCCACAGATACGCAGTATTTT. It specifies CASSPTSPTDTQYF.

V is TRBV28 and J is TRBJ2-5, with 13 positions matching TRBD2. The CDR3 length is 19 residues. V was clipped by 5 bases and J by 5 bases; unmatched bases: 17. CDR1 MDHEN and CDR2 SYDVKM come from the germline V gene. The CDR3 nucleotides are TGTGCCAGCAGTCAACAACTCCGGACTAGCGGGAGAGGAGATGAGACCCAGTACTTC. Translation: CASSQQLRTSGRGDETQYF.

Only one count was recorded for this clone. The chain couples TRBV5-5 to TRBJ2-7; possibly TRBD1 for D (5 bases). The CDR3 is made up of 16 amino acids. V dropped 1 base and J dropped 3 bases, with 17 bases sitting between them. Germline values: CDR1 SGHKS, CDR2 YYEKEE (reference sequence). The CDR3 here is CASSLYSGAVVYEQYF. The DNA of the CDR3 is TGTGCCAGCAGCTTGTACAGTGGGGCGGTGGTCTACGAGCAGTACTTC.

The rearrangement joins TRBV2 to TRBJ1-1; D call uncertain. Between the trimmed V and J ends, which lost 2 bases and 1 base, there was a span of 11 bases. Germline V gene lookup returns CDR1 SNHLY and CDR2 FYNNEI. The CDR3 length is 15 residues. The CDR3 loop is CASSEYHRTNTEAFF. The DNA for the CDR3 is TGTGCCAGCAGTGAATATCACAGAACGAACACTGAAGCTTTCTTT.

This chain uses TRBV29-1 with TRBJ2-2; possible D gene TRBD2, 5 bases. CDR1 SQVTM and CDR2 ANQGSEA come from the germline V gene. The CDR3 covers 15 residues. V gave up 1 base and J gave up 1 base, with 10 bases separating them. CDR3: CSVEASLGNTGELFF. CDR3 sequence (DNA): TGCAGCGTTGAAGCTAGCTTAGGGAACACCGGGGAGCTGTTTTTT.

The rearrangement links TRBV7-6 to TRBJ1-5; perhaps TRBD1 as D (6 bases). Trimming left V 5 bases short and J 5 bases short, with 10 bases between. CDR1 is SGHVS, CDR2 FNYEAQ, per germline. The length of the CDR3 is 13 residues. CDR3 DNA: TGTGCCAGCAGCCTACAGGGCGATCAGCCCCAGCATTTT. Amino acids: CASSLQGDQPQHF.

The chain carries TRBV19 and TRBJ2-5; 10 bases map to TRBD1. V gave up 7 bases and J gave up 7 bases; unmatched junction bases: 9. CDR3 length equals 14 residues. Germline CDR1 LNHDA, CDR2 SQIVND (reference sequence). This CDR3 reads CASTPGQGRGTQYF. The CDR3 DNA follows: TGTGCCAGTACCCCGGGACAGGGGAGGGGGACCCAGTACTTC.

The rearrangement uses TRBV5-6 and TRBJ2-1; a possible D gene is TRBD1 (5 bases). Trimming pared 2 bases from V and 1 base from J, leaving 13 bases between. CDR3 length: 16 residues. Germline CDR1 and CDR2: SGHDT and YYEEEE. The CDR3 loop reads CASSLWGRPSYNEQFF. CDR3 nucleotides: TGTGCCAGCAGCTTATGGGGCCGACCTTCCTACAATGAGCAGTTCTTC.

CDR3 sequence (DNA): TGTGCCAGCAGCGCACAGAGCTCCTATAATTCACCCCTCCACTTT. Encoded protein: CASSAQSSYNSPLHF. The chain uses TRBV11-2 and TRBJ1-6, with D hard to call. CDR3 size: 15 residues. Germline CDR1 is SGHAT and CDR2 is FQNNGV. V lost 5 bases to trimming and J lost 0 bases, with 8 bases between them. Supplemented by reference TRBV11-2 and TRBJ1-6, the full variable domain reads EAGVAQSPRYKIIEKRQSVAFWCNPISGHATLYWYQQILGQGPKLLIQFQNNGVVDDSQLPKDRFSAERLKGVDSTLKIQPAKLEDSAVYLCASSAQSSYNSPLHFGNGTRLTVT.

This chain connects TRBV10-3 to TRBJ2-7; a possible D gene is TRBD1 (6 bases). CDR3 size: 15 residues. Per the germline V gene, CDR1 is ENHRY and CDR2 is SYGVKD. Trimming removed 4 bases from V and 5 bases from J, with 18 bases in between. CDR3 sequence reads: CAISGGTQVSDEQYF. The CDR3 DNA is TGTGCCATCAGTGGTGGGACACAAGTTTCAGACGAGCAGTACTTC.

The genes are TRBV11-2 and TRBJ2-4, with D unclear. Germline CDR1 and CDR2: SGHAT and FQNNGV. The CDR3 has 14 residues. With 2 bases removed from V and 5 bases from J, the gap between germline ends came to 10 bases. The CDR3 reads CASSLSGGQNIQYF. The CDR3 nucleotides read TGTGCCAGCAGCTTAAGTGGCGGTCAAAACATTCAGTACTTC.

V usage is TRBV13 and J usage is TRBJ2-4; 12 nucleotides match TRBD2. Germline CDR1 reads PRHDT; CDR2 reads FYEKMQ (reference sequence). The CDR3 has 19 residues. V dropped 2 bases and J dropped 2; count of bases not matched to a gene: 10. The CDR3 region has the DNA TGTGCCAGCAGCTTACGTCGGCTAGCGGGAGGGCCGTCCAAAAACATTCAGTACTTC. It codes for CASSLRRLAGGPSKNIQYF.

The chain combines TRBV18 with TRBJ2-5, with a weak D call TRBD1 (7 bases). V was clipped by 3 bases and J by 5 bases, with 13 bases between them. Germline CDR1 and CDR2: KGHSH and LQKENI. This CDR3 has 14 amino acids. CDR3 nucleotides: TGTGCCAGCTCACCGGCAGGGGGGTCGGAGACCCAGTACTTC. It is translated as CASSPAGGSETQYF.

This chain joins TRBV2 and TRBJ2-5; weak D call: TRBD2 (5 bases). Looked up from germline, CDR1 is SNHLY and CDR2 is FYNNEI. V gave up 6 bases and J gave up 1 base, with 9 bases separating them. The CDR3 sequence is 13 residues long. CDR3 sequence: CASSSRAQETQYF. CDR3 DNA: TGTGCCAGCAGCTCGCGGGCCCAAGAGACCCAGTACTTC.

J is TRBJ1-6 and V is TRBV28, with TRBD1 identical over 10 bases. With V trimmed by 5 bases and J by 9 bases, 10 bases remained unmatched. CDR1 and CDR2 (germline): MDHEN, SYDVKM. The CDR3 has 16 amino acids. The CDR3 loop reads CASSPPVGQGFSPLHF. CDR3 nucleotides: TGTGCCAGCAGTCCTCCGGTGGGACAGGGGTTTTCACCCCTCCACTTT. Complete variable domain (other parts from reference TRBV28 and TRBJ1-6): DVKVTQSSRYLVKRTGEKVFLECVQDMDHENMFWYRQDPGLGLRLIYFSYDVKMKEKGDIPEGYSVSREKKERFSLILESASTNQTSMYLCASSPPVGQGFSPLHFGNGTRLTVT.

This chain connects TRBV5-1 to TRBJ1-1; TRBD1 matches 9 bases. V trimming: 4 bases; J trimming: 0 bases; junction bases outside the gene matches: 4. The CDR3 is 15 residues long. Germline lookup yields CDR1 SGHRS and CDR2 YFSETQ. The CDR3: CASSLGQGLNTEAFF. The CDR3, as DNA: TGCGCCAGCAGCCTGGGACAGGGCTTGAACACTGAAGCTTTCTTT. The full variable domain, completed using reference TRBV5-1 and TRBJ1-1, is KAGVTQTPRYLIKTRGQQVTLSCSPISGHRSVSWYQQTPGQGLQFLFEYFSETQRNKGNFPGRFSGRQFSNSRSEMNVSTLELGDSALYLCASSLGQGLNTEAFFGQGTRLTVV.

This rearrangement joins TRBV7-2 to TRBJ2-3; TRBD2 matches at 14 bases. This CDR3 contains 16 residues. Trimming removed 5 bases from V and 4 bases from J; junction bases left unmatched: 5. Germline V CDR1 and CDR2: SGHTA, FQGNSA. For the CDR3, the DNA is TGTGCCAGCAGCACCCGACTAGCGGGAGGGCCAGATACGCAGTATTTT. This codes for CASSTRLAGGPDTQYF.

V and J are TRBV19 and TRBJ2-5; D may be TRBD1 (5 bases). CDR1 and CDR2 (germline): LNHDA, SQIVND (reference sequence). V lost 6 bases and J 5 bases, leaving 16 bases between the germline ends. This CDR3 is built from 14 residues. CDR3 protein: CASRVSGSGETQYF. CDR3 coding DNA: TGTGCCAGTAGGGTTTCAGGGTCCGGGGAGACCCAGTACTTC.

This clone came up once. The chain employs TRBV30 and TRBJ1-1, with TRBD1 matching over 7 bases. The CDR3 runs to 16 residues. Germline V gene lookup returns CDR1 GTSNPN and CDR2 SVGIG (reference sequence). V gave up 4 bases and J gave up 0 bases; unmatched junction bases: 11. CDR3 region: CAWTGGITRLNTEAFF. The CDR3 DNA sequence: TGTGCCTGGACAGGGGGTATAACCCGTTTGAACACTGAAGCTTTCTTT.

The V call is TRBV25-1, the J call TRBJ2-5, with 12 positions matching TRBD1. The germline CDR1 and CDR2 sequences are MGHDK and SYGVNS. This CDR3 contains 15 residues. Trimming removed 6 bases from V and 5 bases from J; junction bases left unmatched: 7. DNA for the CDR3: TGTGCCAGCAGCCGGGACAGGGGGCAAGAGGAGACCCAGTACTTC. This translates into CASSRDRGQEETQYF.

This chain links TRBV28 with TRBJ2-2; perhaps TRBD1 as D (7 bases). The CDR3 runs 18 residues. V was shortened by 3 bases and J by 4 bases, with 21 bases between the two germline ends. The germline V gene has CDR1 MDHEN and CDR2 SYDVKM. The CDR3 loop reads CASSFARQGGFSTGELFF. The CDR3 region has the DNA TGTGCCAGCAGTTTTGCGCGCCAGGGGGGTTTTAGCACCGGGGAGCTGTTTTTT.

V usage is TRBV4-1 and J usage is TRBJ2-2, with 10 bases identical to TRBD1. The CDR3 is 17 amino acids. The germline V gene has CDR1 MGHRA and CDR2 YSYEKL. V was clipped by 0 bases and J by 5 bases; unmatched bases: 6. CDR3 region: CASSQDGTGARTGELFF. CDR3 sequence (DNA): TGCGCCAGCAGCCAAGATGGGACAGGGGCCCGGACCGGGGAGCTGTTTTTT.

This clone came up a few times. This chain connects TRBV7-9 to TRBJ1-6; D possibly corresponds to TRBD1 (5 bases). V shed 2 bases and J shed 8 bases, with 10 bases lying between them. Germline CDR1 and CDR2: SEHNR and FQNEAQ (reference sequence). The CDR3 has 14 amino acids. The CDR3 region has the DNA TGTGCCAGCAGCTTATGGGGGGAAGATTCACCCCTCCACTTT. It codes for CASSLWGEDSPLHF.

CDR3 sequence: CASSTVAGVSNEQFF. The CDR3 bases are TGTGCCAGCAGTACTGTAGCGGGAGTGAGCAATGAGCAGTTCTTC. This chain connects TRBV27 to TRBJ2-1; 9 bases agree with TRBD2. Germline-derived CDR1 and CDR2 are MNHEY and SMNVEV (reference sequence). The CDR3 covers 15 residues. V shed 5 bases, J shed 6 bases, and the junction held 8 bases outside the gene matches.

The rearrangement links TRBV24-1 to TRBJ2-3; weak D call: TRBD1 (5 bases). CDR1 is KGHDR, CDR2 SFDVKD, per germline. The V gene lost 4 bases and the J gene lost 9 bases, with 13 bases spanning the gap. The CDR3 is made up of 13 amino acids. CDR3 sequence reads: CATSEPGYETQYF. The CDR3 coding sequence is TGTGCCACCAGTGAACCAGGGTACGAAACGCAGTATTTT.

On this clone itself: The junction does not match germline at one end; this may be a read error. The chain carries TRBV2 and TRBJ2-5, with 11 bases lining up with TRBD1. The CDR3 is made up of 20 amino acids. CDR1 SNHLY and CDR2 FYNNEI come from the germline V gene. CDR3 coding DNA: TGTGCCAGCAGTAAAGCGATTACCGGGACAGGGGGGCTGAGGGGAGAGACCCAGTACTTC. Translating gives CASSKAITGTGGLRGETQYF. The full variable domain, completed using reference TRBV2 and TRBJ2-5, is EPEVTQTPSHQVTQMGQEVILRCVPISNHLYFYWYRQILGQKVEFLVSFYNNEISEKSEIFDDQFSVERPDGSNFTLKIRSTKLEDSAMYFCASSKAITGTGGLRGETQYFGPGTRLLVL.